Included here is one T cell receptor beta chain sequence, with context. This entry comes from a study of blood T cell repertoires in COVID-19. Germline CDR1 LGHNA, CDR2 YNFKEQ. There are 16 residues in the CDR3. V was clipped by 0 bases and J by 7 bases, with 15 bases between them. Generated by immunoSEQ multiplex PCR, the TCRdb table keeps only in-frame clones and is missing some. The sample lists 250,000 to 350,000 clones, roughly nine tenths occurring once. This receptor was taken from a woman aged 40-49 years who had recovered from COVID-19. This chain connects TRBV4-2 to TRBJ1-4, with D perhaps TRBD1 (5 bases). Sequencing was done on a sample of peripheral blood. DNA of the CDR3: TGTGCCAGCAGCCAAGATCGGCGGGGGGAGGGTGAAAAACTGTTTTTT. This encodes CASSQDRRGEGEKLFF.